This TCR beta chain was captured by sequencing in a study of cytomegalovirus exposure and HLA in healthy donors. The PCR employed 60 Vbeta primers together with 13 Jbeta primers. Method: immunoSEQ multiplex PCR; TCRdb's copy keeps in-frame clones and lacks some. The sample carries 130,000 to 150,000 clones, roughly four fifths recorded once. Only one count was recorded for this clone. This TCR was sampled from a human donor in good health. Sequencing was performed on PBMCs.

CDR3 coding DNA: TGTGCCAGCAGCTTAGGCCTTGCGGGGGCGTCCACCGGGGAGCTGTTTTTT. Translating it yields CASSLGLAGASTGELFF. The rearrangement uses TRBV13 and TRBJ2-2, with D tentatively TRBD2 (7 bases). This CDR3 is built from 17 residues. Germline values: CDR1 PRHDT, CDR2 FYEKMQ (reference sequence). Trimming removed 0 bases from V and 4 bases from J, with 15 bases in between.